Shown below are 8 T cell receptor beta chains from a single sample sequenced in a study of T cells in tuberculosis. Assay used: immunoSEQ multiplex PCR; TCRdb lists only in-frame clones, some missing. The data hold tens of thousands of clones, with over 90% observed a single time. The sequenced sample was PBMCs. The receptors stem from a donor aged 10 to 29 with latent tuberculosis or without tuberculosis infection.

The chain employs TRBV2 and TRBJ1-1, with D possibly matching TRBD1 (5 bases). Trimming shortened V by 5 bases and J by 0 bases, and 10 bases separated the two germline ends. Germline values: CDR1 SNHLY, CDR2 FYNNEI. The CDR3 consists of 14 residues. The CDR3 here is CASSTQGVNTEAFF. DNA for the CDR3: TGTGCCAGCAGTACCCAGGGCGTGAACACTGAAGCTTTCTTT.

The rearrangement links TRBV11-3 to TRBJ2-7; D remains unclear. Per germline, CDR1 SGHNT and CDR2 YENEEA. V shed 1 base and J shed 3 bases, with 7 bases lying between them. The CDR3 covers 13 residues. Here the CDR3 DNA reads TGTGCCAGCAGCTTAGGCAGGTACTACGAGCAGTACTTC. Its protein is CASSLGRYYEQYF.

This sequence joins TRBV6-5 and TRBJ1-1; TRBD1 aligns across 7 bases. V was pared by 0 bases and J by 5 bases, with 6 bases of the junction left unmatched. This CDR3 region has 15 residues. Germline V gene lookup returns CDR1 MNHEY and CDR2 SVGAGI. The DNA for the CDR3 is TGTGCCAGCAGTTACTCGAGGGGGCTCTCTACTGAAGCTTTCTTT. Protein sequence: CASSYSRGLSTEAFF.

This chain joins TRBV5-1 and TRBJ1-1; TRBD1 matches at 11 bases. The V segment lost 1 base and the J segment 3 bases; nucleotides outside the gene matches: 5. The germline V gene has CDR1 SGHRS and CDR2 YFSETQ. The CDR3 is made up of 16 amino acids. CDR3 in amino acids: CASSLRTGGLDTEAFF. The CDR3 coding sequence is TGCGCCAGCAGCTTGAGGACAGGGGGCTTGGACACTGAAGCTTTCTTT.

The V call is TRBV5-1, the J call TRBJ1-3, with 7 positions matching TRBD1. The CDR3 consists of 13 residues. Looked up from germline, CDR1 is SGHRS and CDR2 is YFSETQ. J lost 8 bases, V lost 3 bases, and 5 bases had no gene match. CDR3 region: CASSSTGSDTIYF. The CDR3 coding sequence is TGCGCCAGCAGCTCGACAGGGTCAGACACCATATATTTT.

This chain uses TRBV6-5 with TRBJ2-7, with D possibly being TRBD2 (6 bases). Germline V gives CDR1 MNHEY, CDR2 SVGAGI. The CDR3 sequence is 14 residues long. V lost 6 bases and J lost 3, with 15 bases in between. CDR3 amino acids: CASSRGGGYYEQYF. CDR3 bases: TGTGCCAGCAGCCGAGGTGGGGGGTACTACGAGCAGTACTTC.

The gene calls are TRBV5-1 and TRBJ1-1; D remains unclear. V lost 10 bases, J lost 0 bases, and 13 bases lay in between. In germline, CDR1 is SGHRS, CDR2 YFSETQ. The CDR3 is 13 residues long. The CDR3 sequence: CASSTTLNTEAFF. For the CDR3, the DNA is TGCGCCTCGTCCACTACTCTGAACACTGAAGCTTTCTTT.

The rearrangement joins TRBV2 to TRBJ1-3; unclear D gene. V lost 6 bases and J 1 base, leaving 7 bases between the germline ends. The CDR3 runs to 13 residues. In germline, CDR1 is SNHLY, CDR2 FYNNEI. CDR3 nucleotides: TGTGCCAGCAGGGCACCTTCTGGAAACACCATATATTTT. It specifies CASRAPSGNTIYF.